Sequencing of this TCR beta chain was carried out in a study of metastatic and nonmetastatic thyroid tumors. As for the study in general: Repertoires from blood and tumor or nodule tissue of malignant and benign thyroid patients were compared.

This clone has more than one count but fewer than ten. Germline V gives CDR1 MNHEY, CDR2 SVGAGI. J gave up 8 bases and V 0 bases, and 7 bases lay outside the gene matches. The CDR3 extends over 15 amino acids. Per the study methods: For papillary thyroid cancer, a distant-metastasis classifier was constructed from CDR3 differences observed across clinicopathological groups. TCRdb re-called the PCR reads with MiXCR. TCRdb assigned the V and J calls; the authors' analysis was not used. There are some 30,000 clones in the sample; 4% to 5% occur only once, and around a fifth lies in the top ten. Every patient underwent thyroid surgery untreated.

The sample taken for sequencing was blood. This chain links TRBV6-5 with TRBJ1-2; 9 bases are shared with TRBD1. The receptor comes from a female donor with papillary thyroid cancer or a benign thyroid nodule (not recorded which). Some clones in this sample may be carry-over from other donors' samples. The CDR3 region has the DNA TGTGCCAGCAGTTACTCTCGGGACAGGGTTGGAGGCTACACCTTC. Encoded protein: CASSYSRDRVGGYTF.